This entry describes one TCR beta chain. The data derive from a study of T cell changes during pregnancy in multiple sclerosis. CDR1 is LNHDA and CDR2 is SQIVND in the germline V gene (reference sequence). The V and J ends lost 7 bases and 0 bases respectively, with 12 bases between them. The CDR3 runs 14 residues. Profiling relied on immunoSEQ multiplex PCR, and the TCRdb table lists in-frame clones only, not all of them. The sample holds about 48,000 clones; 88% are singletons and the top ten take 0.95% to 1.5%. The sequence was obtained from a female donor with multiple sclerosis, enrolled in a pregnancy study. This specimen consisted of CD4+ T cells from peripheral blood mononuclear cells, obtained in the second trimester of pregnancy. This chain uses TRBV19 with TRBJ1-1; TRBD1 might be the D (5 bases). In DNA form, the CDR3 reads TGTGCCAGTATCGAGACAGAAATGAACACTGAAGCTTTCTTT. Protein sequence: CASIETEMNTEAFF.